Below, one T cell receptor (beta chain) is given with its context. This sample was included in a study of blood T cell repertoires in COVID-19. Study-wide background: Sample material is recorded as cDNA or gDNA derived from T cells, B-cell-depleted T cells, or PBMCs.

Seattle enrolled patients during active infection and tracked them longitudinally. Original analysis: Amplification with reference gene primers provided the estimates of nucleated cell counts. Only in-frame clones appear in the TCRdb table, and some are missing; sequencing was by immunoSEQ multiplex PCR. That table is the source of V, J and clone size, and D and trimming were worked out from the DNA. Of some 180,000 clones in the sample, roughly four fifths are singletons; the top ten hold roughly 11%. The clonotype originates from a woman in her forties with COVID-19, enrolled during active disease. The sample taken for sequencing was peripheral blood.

The CDR3, as DNA: TGTGCCAGCCGGGACAGGGGGATCGGAAACACCATATATTTT. Protein sequence: CASRDRGIGNTIYF. The J gene is TRBJ1-3, the V gene TRBV19; 11 bases align to TRBD1. This CDR3 spans 14 amino acids. The V and J ends lost 9 bases and 4 bases, in that order; junction bases with no gene match: 5. Germline-derived CDR1 and CDR2 are LNHDA and SQIVND (reference sequence).